This entry concerns a single T cell receptor beta chain. These data come from a study of T cell responses to AZD1222 COVID-19 vaccine. Libraries were prepared by immunoSEQ multiplex PCR; TCRdb keeps only in-frame clonotypes and omits some of them. The sample consists of about 180,000 clones, 75% to 95% of them appearing once. CDR3 length: 12 amino acids. The germline V gene has CDR1 SNHLY and CDR2 FYNNEI. V was trimmed by 5 bases and J by 5 bases, leaving 7 bases between them. This TCR came from an adult in good health. Sequences were derived from peripheral blood, sampled on day 0 of AZD1222 vaccination. J is TRBJ1-5 and V is TRBV2; D gene uncertain. CDR3 sequence (DNA): TGTGCCAGCAGTCAGCAGGATCAGCCCCAGCATTTT. It codes for CASSQQDQPQHF.